These 3 T cell receptor beta chains originate from one sample sequenced in a study of T cell responses to AZD1222 COVID-19 vaccine. Data came from immunoSEQ multiplex PCR; TCRdb stores just in-frame clones and leaves some out. The table has 150,000 to 180,000 clones, roughly nine tenths seen once; the top ten hold about 5%. The sample here was peripheral blood, taken on day 0 of MenACWY control vaccination. The receptors were sampled from an adult in good health.

This chain links TRBV19 with TRBJ1-1, with TRBD1 identical over 9 bases. Germline trimming cut 6 bases from V and 6 bases from J; bases unmatched to any gene: 8. The CDR3 spans 14 residues. Germline assignment: CDR1 LNHDA and CDR2 SQIVND (reference sequence). CDR3 residues: CASSLDRGLPEAFF. CDR3 DNA: TGTGCCAGTAGCTTAGACAGGGGGTTACCTGAAGCTTTCTTT.

This clone appeared a single time. The V gene is TRBV6-6, the J gene TRBJ1-1, with TRBD1 as a possible D gene (6 bases). This CDR3 has 14 amino acids. With 7 bases removed from V and 2 bases from J, the gap between germline ends came to 14 bases. From germline, CDR1 is MNHNY and CDR2 SVGAGI (reference sequence). Written as DNA, the CDR3 is TGTGCCAGCAACCCGACGACAGGAAACACTGAAGCTTTCTTT. It yields the protein CASNPTTGNTEAFF.

The gene calls are TRBV24-1 and TRBJ1-1, with 9 bases that match TRBD1. CDR1 KGHDR and CDR2 SFDVKD come from the germline V gene. The CDR3 has 16 amino acids. With 7 bases clipped from V and 3 bases from J, the junction kept 11 bases outside the gene matches. CDR3 protein: CATRATGGEEDTEAFF. CDR3 nucleotides: TGTGCCACCAGGGCGACAGGGGGAGAAGAGGACACTGAAGCTTTCTTT.